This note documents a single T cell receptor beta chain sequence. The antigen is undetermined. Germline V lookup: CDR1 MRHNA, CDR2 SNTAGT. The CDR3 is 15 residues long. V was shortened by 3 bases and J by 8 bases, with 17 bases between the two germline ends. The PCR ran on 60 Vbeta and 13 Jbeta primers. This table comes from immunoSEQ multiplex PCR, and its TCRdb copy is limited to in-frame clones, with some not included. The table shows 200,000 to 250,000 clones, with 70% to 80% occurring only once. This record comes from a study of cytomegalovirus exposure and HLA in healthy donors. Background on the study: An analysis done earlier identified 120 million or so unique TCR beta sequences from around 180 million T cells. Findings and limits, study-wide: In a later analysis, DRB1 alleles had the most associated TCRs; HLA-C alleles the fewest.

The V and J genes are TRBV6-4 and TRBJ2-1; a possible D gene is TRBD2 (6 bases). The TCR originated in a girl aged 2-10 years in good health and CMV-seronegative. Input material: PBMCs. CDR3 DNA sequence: TGTGCCAGCAGTGAAATCTCGGCGGGGAAAGATGAGCAGTTCTTC. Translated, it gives CASSEISAGKDEQFF.